A selection of T cell receptor beta chains follows, all from one sample in a study of T cell responses to AZD1222 COVID-19 vaccine. Only in-frame clones appear in the TCRdb table, and some are missing; sequencing was by immunoSEQ multiplex PCR. The repertoire holds about 160,000 clones, roughly 90% seen once, with over 4% in the top ten. The specimen comprised peripheral blood, sampled 28 days after the second AZD1222 dose. All receptors derive from an adult who received the AZD1222 COVID-19 vaccine. Both conserved end residues are part of each CDR3. D genes are given only for firm matches. Clone size, where shown, is once, few, many, or a class for clones that have expanded.

j_gene	v_gene	abundance	d_gene	CDR3aa	CDR3nt
TRBJ1-3	TRBV30	-	-	CAWSKGRRDTIYF	TGTGCCTGGAGTAAAGGTCGGCGGGACACCATATATTTT
TRBJ1-1	TRBV20-1	-	TRBD1	CSAGTGTEAFF	TGCAGTGCCGGGACAGGCACTGAAGCTTTCTTT
TRBJ1-2	TRBV10-3	-	-	CAIGGVEGYGYTF	TGTGCCATCGGCGGGGTGGAGGGCTATGGCTACACCTTC
TRBJ1-1	TRBV7-8	-	-	CASSLLSNTEAFF	TGTGCCAGCAGCTTATTATCGAACACTGAAGCTTTCTTT
TRBJ1-2	TRBV7-8	few	TRBD1	CASSLVPGGGYTF	TGTGCCAGCAGCTTAGTCCCAGGGGGCGGCTACACCTTC
TRBJ1-2	TRBV28	-	TRBD1	CASSGQGVIYGYTF	TGTGCCAGCAGTGGACAGGGCGTAATCTATGGCTACACCTTC
TRBJ2-3	TRBV5-6	-	-	CASSLYDTQYF	TGTGCCAGCAGCTTGTACGATACGCAGTATTTT
TRBJ1-2	TRBV30	-	TRBD1	CAWSVGGPGGYTF	TGTGCCTGGAGTGTAGGGGGCCCTGGTGGCTACACCTTC
TRBJ1-5	TRBV4-2	-	-	CASSPTGGRYNQPQHF	TGTGCCAGCAGCCCGACCGGGGGGCGGTACAATCAGCCCCAGCATTTT
TRBJ1-1	TRBV5-4	-	-	CASMAPEAFF	TGTGCCAGCATGGCACCGGAAGCTTTCTTT
TRBJ1-5	TRBV18	-	-	CASSAGGNQPQHF	TGTGCCAGCTCAGCCGGGGGCAATCAGCCCCAGCATTTT
TRBJ1-2	TRBV2	-	-	CASSGVFTTYGYTF	TGTGCCAGCAGTGGGGTTTTTACTACATATGGCTACACCTTC
TRBJ1-2	TRBV5-4	-	-	CASSLVTGINYGYTF	TGTGCCAGCAGCTTGGTAACAGGGATTAACTATGGCTACACCTTC
TRBJ1-4	TRBV6-5	-	-	CASRDGSTDNEKLFF	TGTGCCAGCAGAGACGGTTCCACCGATAATGAAAAACTGTTTTTT
TRBJ1-5	TRBV15	few	-	CATSEVNQPQHF	TGTGCCACCAGCGAGGTTAATCAGCCCCAGCATTTT
TRBJ2-1	TRBV10-2	-	-	CASSAGAPQFF	TGCGCCAGCAGCGCCGGGGCCCCGCAGTTCTTC
TRBJ2-3	TRBV7-9	-	-	CASSLGVLGETTDTQYF	TGTGCCAGCAGCTTAGGGGTTCTGGGGGAAACCACAGATACGCAGTATTTT
TRBJ1-5	TRBV24-1	once	-	CATRGPALNQPQHF	TGTGCCACCAGAGGACCGGCCTTAAATCAGCCCCAGCATTTT
TRBJ1-2	TRBV6-4	-	-	CASSDSAVGYTF	TGTGCCAGCAGTGACAGTGCAGTTGGCTACACCTTC
TRBJ2-7	TRBV7-2	-	-	CASSLSREYEQYF	TGTGCCAGCAGCTTAAGCCGTGAGTACGAGCAGTACTTC
TRBJ2-2	TRBV10-3	-	TRBD1	CAIRTGGKDTGELFF	TGTGCCATCCGTACAGGGGGCAAGGACACCGGGGAGCTGTTTTTT
TRBJ2-1	TRBV27	-	-	CASSLNVFYNEQFF	TGTGCCAGCAGTTTAAACGTCTTTTACAATGAGCAGTTCTTC
TRBJ1-3	TRBV6-6	-	-	CAISPGGNTIYF	TGTGCCATATCCCCAGGTGGAAACACCATATATTTT
TRBJ1-1	TRBV7-3	-	-	CASSLTLDTEAFF	TGTGCCAGCAGCTTAACGTTGGATACTGAAGCTTTCTTT
TRBJ2-2	TRBV6-2/TRBV6-3	-	-	CASSRLGQNTGELFF	TGTGCCAGCAGTCGCCTCGGACAGAACACCGGGGAGCTGTTTTTT
TRBJ1-1	TRBV4-1	-	-	CASSHSLDPFEAFF	TGCGCCAGCAGCCATAGCCTAGATCCCTTTGAAGCTTTCTTT
TRBJ1-5	TRBV19	once	-	CASSIAPQAGESPQHF	TGTGCCAGTAGTATCGCCCCACAGGCGGGGGAGAGTCCCCAGCATTTT
TRBJ1-1	TRBV6-5	once	-	CASSYGGPNTEAFF	TGTGCCAGCAGTTATGGGGGCCCGAACACTGAAGCTTTCTTT
TRBJ1-1	TRBV5-1	-	-	CASSFRENTEAFF	TGCGCCAGCAGCTTTAGGGAGAACACTGAAGCTTTCTTT
TRBJ2-1	TRBV13	-	TRBD2	CASTFWRLAGANEQFF	TGTGCCAGCACCTTTTGGAGACTAGCGGGGGCGAATGAGCAGTTCTTC
TRBJ1-6	TRBV12-3/TRBV12-4	-	-	CASSLGGQNKLHF	TGTGCCAGCAGTTTGGGCGGACAGAACAAACTCCACTTT
TRBJ2-7	TRBV7-2	-	-	CASSLAGGTYEQYF	TGTGCCAGCAGCTTAGCGGGAGGAACCTACGAGCAGTACTTC
TRBJ1-3	TRBV5-1	-	-	CASSSRGKAGNTIYF	TGCGCCAGCAGCTCCCGGGGAAAGGCTGGAAACACCATATATTTT
TRBJ1-2	TRBV10-3	-	-	CAISGTGYGYTF	TGTGCCATCAGTGGAACAGGCTATGGCTACACCTTC
TRBJ1-4	TRBV11-2	-	-	CASSPVREGRSEKLFF	TGTGCCAGCAGCCCCGTCCGGGAGGGGCGGAGTGAAAAACTGTTTTTT
TRBJ1-2	TRBV9	-	TRBD1	CASSPQGTALNYGYTF	TGTGCCAGCAGCCCCCAGGGGACAGCCCTTAACTATGGCTACACCTTC
TRBJ1-1	TRBV29-1	few	-	CSVVEQSGTEAFF	TGCAGCGTTGTAGAGCAAAGTGGGACTGAAGCTTTCTTT
TRBJ1-2	TRBV6-5	-	-	CASKEGGYGYTF	TGTGCCAGCAAAGAGGGGGGCTATGGCTACACCTTC
TRBJ2-3	TRBV4-3	-	TRBD2	CASSQEPPGGAGDTQYF	TGCGCCAGCAGCCAAGAGCCTCCGGGGGGGGCCGGAGATACGCAGTATTTT
TRBJ1-1	TRBV5-1	-	-	CASSLEGVTEAFF	TGCGCCAGCAGCTTGGAGGGGGTGACTGAAGCTTTCTTT
TRBJ2-7	TRBV11-3	-	-	CASSLSRAREQYF	TGTGCCAGCAGCTTAAGTCGGGCGAGGGAGCAGTACTTC
TRBJ1-3	TRBV6-5	-	-	CASSYSGRGAGNTIYF	TGTGCCAGCAGTTACTCCGGGAGGGGCGCAGGAAACACCATATATTTT
TRBJ1-3	TRBV19	-	-	CASSTGTSGNTIYF	TGTGCCAGTAGTACCGGAACCTCTGGAAACACCATATATTTT
TRBJ1-1	TRBV4-1	-	-	CASSQPQGSEAFF	TGCGCCAGCAGCCAACCCCAGGGATCTGAAGCTTTCTTT
TRBJ1-1	TRBV5-1	-	TRBD1	CASSLATGGYDEAFF	TGCGCCAGCAGCTTGGCCACAGGGGGGTATGATGAAGCTTTCTTT
TRBJ1-5	TRBV30	-	-	CAWSAGRNNQPQHF	TGTGCCTGGAGTGCAGGACGAAACAATCAGCCCCAGCATTTT
TRBJ1-6	TRBV23-1	-	TRBD1	CASSLGQGLSPLHF	TGCGCCAGCAGTCTCGGACAGGGTTTATCACCCCTCCACTTT